This T cell receptor beta chain was recorded in a study of blood T cell repertoires in COVID-19. Whole-study context: Samples came from the United States, Italy and Spain, spanning acute and convalescent COVID-19. T cells, B-cell-depleted T cells, or PBMCs supplied cDNA or gDNA.

As originally analysed: Reference gene primer amplification gave nucleated cell count estimates. The assay was immunoSEQ multiplex PCR, and TCRdb's table has in-frame clones only and misses some. The DNA gave D and trimming, while V, J and clone size come from that table. The sample includes 300,000 to 400,000 clones, about 90% of them seen just once. Germline V gives CDR1 MNHEY, CDR2 SVGEGT. The CDR3 runs to 14 residues. V shed 1 base, J shed 7 bases, and the junction held 2 bases outside the gene matches. The V gene is TRBV6-2 or TRBV6-3, the J gene TRBJ2-1; 9 nucleotides agree with TRBD2. This TCR was sampled from a woman between 45 and 60 years old with COVID-19, enrolled during active disease. Sequencing used peripheral blood. CDR3 protein: CASSYLAGENEQFF. The DNA of the CDR3 is TGTGCCAGCAGTTACTTAGCGGGAGAGAATGAGCAGTTCTTC.